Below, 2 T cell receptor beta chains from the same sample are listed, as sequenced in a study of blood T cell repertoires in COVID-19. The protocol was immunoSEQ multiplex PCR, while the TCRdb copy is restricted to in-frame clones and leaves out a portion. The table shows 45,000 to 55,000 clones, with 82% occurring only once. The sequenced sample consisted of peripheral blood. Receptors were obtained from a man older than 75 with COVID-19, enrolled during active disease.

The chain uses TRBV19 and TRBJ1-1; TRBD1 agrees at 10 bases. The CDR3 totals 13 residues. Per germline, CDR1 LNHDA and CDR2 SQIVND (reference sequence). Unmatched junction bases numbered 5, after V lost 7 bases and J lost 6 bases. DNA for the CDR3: TGTGCCAGTAATAGACAGGGGGCCGCTGAAGCTTTCTTT. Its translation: CASNRQGAAEAFF.

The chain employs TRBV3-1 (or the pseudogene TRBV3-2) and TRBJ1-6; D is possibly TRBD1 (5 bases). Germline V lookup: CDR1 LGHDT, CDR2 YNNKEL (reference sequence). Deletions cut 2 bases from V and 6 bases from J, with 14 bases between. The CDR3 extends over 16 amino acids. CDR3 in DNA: TGTGCCAGCAGCCAAAGGCAGGGCGGCTCTAATTCACCCCTCCACTTT. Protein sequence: CASSQRQGGSNSPLHF.